Listed here is a single TCR beta chain. Antigen: not known. The sample belongs to a study of response to subunit inactivated influenza vaccine. General study findings and limits: Authors suggested seasonal influenza vaccinations each recruit few new T cells.

This CDR3 has 16 residues. The germline CDR1 and CDR2 sequences are MDHEN and SYDVKM. J gave up 2 bases and V 5 bases, and 10 bases lay outside the gene matches. In TCRdb, the RT-PCR reads were re-called with MiXCR into one record per CDR3 protein. Of about 610,000 distinct CDR3 sequences in the sample, 12% to 15% are singletons; the top ten hold 11%. The TCR was taken from a man aged 45-65 years who received an inactivated influenza vaccine. V usage is TRBV28 and J usage is TRBJ2-3; 7 bases line up with TRBD1. Here the sequenced sample was PBMCs from blood, taken 11 to 12 days after vaccination. The CDR3 bases are TGTGCCAGCAGTCCCCTTGGACAGGCCCACACAGATACGCAGTATTTT. Encoded protein: CASSPLGQAHTDTQYF.